The present entry profiles one T cell receptor beta chain with its context. The target antigen is unknown. The sample originates from a study of CD8 T cell repertoires and HIV-1 epitope variants. Across the study: Epitopes were three Gag families plus Nef HW9 and YT9. Equal numbers of autologous T cell-negative cells presented antigen to enriched T cells. Separate from the cultures, 1M uncultured T cells served as baseline.

Assay used: immunoSEQ multiplex PCR; TCRdb lists only in-frame clones, some missing. Of 5,000 to 6,500 clones in the sample, around 62% were seen once. This sequence was found in a male donor with HIV. The sequencing input was cultured CD8+ T cells derived from PBMCs.

CDR3 loop: CASRGRAGTDTQYF. CDR3 coding DNA: TGTGCCAGCAGAGGCAGGGCTGGCACAGATACGCAGTATTTT. The chain recombines TRBV7-8 with TRBJ2-3; maybe TRBD1 (5 bases). The CDR3 covers 14 residues. Germline V gene data show CDR1 as SGHVS and CDR2 as FQNEAQ. V was shortened by 6 bases and J by 1 base, with 11 bases between the two germline ends.